The 21 T cell receptor beta chains given below trace back to one sample, sequenced in a study of blood T cells in healthy people across ages. Combining a sample-barcoded 5' primer with a J-beta primer mix, a second PCR ran for roughly 7 to 12 cycles. TCRdb recomputed calls from the 5' RACE reads with MiXCR, one row per CDR3 protein. The sample holds around 900,000 distinct CDR3 sequences, roughly half seen once. Sequencing input: blood. Receptor source: a woman aged 60-70 years in good health.

This clonotype was seen once. The chain couples TRBV6-5 to TRBJ2-1; no clear D. CDR1 is MNHEY, CDR2 SVGAGI, per germline. This CDR3 is 14 amino acids long. V lost 6 bases, J lost 5 bases, and 14 bases lay in between. The CDR3 is CASRPDWGNNEQFF. The CDR3, as DNA: TGTGCCAGCAGACCAGACTGGGGTAACAATGAGCAGTTCTTC.

This clonotype has more than one count but fewer than ten. The V gene is TRBV29-1, the J gene TRBJ2-5; 7 bases are shared with TRBD1. CDR3 size: 12 residues. Germline V gene data show CDR1 as SQVTM and CDR2 as ANQGSEA. Germline trimming cut 8 bases from V and 5 bases from J; bases unmatched to any gene: 8. CDR3 loop: CSSLPQGETQYF. The DNA for the CDR3 is TGCAGCTCACTCCCACAGGGGGAGACCCAGTACTTC.

The rearrangement uses TRBV7-9 and TRBJ1-6, with D possibly TRBD1 on 5 matching bases. The CDR3 is made up of 15 amino acids. CDR1 is SEHNR and CDR2 is FQNEAQ in the germline V gene (reference sequence). V gave up 3 bases and J gave up 7 bases, with 13 bases separating them. The CDR3 DNA reads as TGTGCCAGCAGCTTGGGGCCCTATCCGAATTCACCCCTCCACTTT. Its protein product is CASSLGPYPNSPLHF.

V gene TRBV9 combines with J gene TRBJ2-6, with D uncertain. Germline-derived CDR1 and CDR2 are SGDLS and YYNGEE. This CDR3 is built from 15 residues. The V gene lost 6 bases and the J gene lost 0 bases, with 10 bases spanning the gap. CDR3 sequence reads: CASNPSSSGANVLTF. The CDR3 coding sequence is TGTGCCAGCAACCCGAGTAGCTCTGGGGCCAACGTCCTGACTTTC.

This sequence joins TRBV29-1 and TRBJ2-1, with TRBD2 matching 10 bases. From germline, CDR1 is SQVTM and CDR2 ANQGSEA. The CDR3 has 13 residues. Germline trimming cut 6 bases from V and 13 bases from J; bases unmatched to any gene: 12. The CDR3 loop is CSVAGLAGETQFF. The DNA for the CDR3 is TGCAGCGTGGCCGGGCTAGCGGGAGAGACCCAGTTCTTC.

The J gene is TRBJ2-6, the V gene TRBV4-3, with 9 nucleotides matching TRBD1. CDR3 length: 18 amino acids. V shed 1 base, J shed 4 bases, and the junction held 8 bases outside the gene matches. Per germline, CDR1 LGHNA and CDR2 YSLEER. As DNA, the CDR3 is TGCGCCAGCAGCCAAGGAGGGACAGGGAAGGCAGGGGCCAACGTCCTGACTTTC. Amino acid sequence: CASSQGGTGKAGANVLTF.

The chain uses TRBV2 and TRBJ2-1; D tentatively fits TRBD1 or TRBD2 (5 bases each). The CDR3 length is 13 residues. V shed 3 bases and J shed 9 bases, with 12 bases lying between them. The germline CDR1 and CDR2 sequences are SNHLY and FYNNEI. The DNA of the CDR3 is TGTGCCAGCAGTGAGGGACGATCCGGTGAGCAGTTCTTC. Protein product: CASSEGRSGEQFF.

The rearrangement uses TRBV5-1 and TRBJ2-3, with D perhaps TRBD2 (5 bases). Between the trimmed V and J ends, which lost 0 bases and 6 bases, there was a span of 11 bases. CDR1 is SGHRS, CDR2 YFSETQ, per germline. This CDR3 has 14 amino acids. In DNA, the CDR3 is TGCGCCAGCAGCTTGGTTGGGAGTTTGGATACGCAGTATTTT. It yields the protein CASSLVGSLDTQYF.

This clonotype came up a few times. The chain couples TRBV7-9 to TRBJ2-3, with 8 bases matching TRBD1. The CDR3 covers 16 residues. V lost 0 bases, J lost 2 bases, and 4 bases stayed unmatched. Germline CDR1 is SEHNR and CDR2 is FQNEAQ (reference sequence). The CDR3 region has the DNA TGTGCCAGCAGCTTAGCGGGCAGGGGGCCCACAGATACGCAGTATTTT. Protein product: CASSLAGRGPTDTQYF.

The chain carries TRBV29-1 and TRBJ1-1, with D perhaps TRBD1 (5 bases). V was pared by 1 base and J by 2 bases, with 8 bases between. The CDR3 totals 13 residues. Germline-derived CDR1 and CDR2 are SQVTM and ANQGSEA. CDR3 amino acids: CSVEGQYNTEAFF. CDR3 sequence (DNA): TGCAGCGTTGAAGGACAGTATAACACTGAAGCTTTCTTT.

The V and J genes are TRBV4-2 and TRBJ1-5; possibly TRBD1 for D (5 bases). Trimming shortened V by 5 bases and J by 2 bases, and 16 bases separated the two germline ends. This CDR3 has 16 residues. The germline CDR1 and CDR2 sequences are LGHNA and YNFKEQ. The CDR3 DNA follows: TGTGCCAGCAGCGACAGAGGGGTGAATGGCAATCAGCCCCAGCATTTT. This encodes CASSDRGVNGNQPQHF.

CDR3 amino acids: CASSSVYSNQPQHF. The CDR3 DNA is TGTGCCAGCAGTTCCGTATATAGCAATCAGCCCCAGCATTTT. V gene TRBV6-5 combines with J gene TRBJ1-5; no reliable D call. The CDR3 is 14 amino acids. Trimming shortened V by 4 bases and J by 0 bases, and 7 bases separated the two germline ends. Germline V lookup: CDR1 MNHEY, CDR2 SVGAGI.

The chain combines TRBV12-3 or TRBV12-4 with TRBJ2-5, with D maybe TRBD1 (6 bases). CDR3 length equals 13 residues. V shed 6 bases and J shed 6 bases, with 14 bases lying between them. Here the CDR3 DNA reads TGTGCCAGCAGCTTCGCAGGGGCGAAGACCCAGTACTTC. Residues: CASSFAGAKTQYF.

This clonotype was counted between two and nine times. In DNA, the CDR3 is TGTGCCAGCAGTGGACTAGCGGCCTACAATGAGCAGTTCTTC. Protein: CASSGLAAYNEQFF. V and J are TRBV6-1 and TRBJ2-1, with 9 bases identical to TRBD2. In germline, CDR1 is MNHNS, CDR2 SASEGT. Trimming removed 4 bases from V and 2 bases from J; junction bases left unmatched: 0. The CDR3 length is 14 residues.

DNA of the CDR3: TGTGCCAGCAGTATCAGGGGGCAGATTGGCTACACCTTC. It encodes CASSIRGQIGYTF. The V call is TRBV27, the J call TRBJ1-2, with 8 nucleotides matching TRBD1. The V and J ends lost 5 bases and 7 bases, in that order; junction bases with no gene match: 6. Germline-derived CDR1 and CDR2 are MNHEY and SMNVEV (reference sequence). The CDR3 runs 13 residues.

The chain couples TRBV29-1 to TRBJ2-4; 9 positions match TRBD2. This CDR3 has 13 residues. The germline V gene encodes CDR1 SQVTM and CDR2 ANQGSEA. V shed 6 bases, J shed 4 bases, and the junction held 4 bases outside the gene matches. CDR3 DNA sequence: TGCAGCGTGGAGACTAGCGGTAAAAACATTCAGTACTTC. Residues: CSVETSGKNIQYF.

The chain couples TRBV6-5 to TRBJ1-4; possible D gene TRBD1, 5 bases. The ends were cut back, 7 bases at V and 8 bases at J, with 14 bases in the middle. This CDR3 is 13 amino acids long. Germline values: CDR1 MNHEY, CDR2 SVGAGI. The CDR3 spells CASTFGGGEKLFF. The CDR3 bases are TGTGCCAGCACCTTCGGGGGTGGGGAAAAACTGTTTTTT.

The count of this clonotype is one. The chain is built from TRBV2 and TRBJ1-2; possible D gene TRBD1, 6 bases. CDR1 is SNHLY and CDR2 is FYNNEI in the germline V gene. This CDR3 is 13 amino acids long. V was pared by 6 bases and J by 8 bases, with 16 bases between. The CDR3 DNA sequence: TGTGCCAGCAGGGGCACAATGGGGGCCGGCTACACCTTC. Residues: CASRGTMGAGYTF.

The rearrangement joins TRBV5-6 to TRBJ1-1, with D perhaps matching TRBD1 (6 bases). Between the trimmed V and J ends, which lost 4 bases and 1 base, there was a span of 11 bases. Germline values: CDR1 SGHDT, CDR2 YYEEEE. The CDR3 sequence is 14 residues long. The CDR3 protein is CASSQGQPNTEAFF. The CDR3 DNA follows: TGTGCCAGCAGCCAGGGACAACCGAACACTGAAGCTTTCTTT.

V usage is TRBV28 and J usage is TRBJ2-5; D is undetermined. V was cut by 1 base and J by 5 bases, with 20 bases left in between. From germline, CDR1 is MDHEN and CDR2 SYDVKM. CDR3 length: 17 amino acids. DNA of the CDR3: TGTGCCAGCAGTTTATTGGTCCGGACGAAGCACCCGGAGACCCAGTACTTC. This sequence encodes CASSLLVRTKHPETQYF.

This chain joins TRBV27 and TRBJ1-4; 7 nucleotides match TRBD1. CDR1 is MNHEY and CDR2 is SMNVEV in the germline V gene (reference sequence). The CDR3 totals 14 residues. The ends lost 6 bases at V and 3 bases at J; junction bases unmatched: 4. The CDR3 here is CASSTGTANEKLFF. In DNA form, the CDR3 reads TGTGCCAGCAGCACAGGGACAGCTAATGAAAAACTGTTTTTT.